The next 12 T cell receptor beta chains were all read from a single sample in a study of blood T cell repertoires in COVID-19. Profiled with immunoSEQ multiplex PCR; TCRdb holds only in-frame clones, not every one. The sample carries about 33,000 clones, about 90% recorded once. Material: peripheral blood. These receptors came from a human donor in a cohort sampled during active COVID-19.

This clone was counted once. The CDR3 loop is CASSPEAGSHTDTQYF. The CDR3 nucleotides are TGTGCCAGCAGCCCAGAAGCGGGATCGCACACAGATACGCAGTATTTT. The J gene is TRBJ2-3, the V gene TRBV9, with 7 bases lining up with TRBD2. The CDR3 is 16 residues long. The germline V gene has CDR1 SGDLS and CDR2 YYNGEE. V lost 4 bases and J lost 2; bases outside the gene matches: 10.

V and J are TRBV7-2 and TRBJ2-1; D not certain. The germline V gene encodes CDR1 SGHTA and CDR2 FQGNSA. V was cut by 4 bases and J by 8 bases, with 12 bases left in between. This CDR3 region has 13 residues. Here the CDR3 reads CASSSKFSHEQFF. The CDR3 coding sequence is TGTGCCAGCAGCTCGAAATTTAGCCATGAGCAGTTCTTC.

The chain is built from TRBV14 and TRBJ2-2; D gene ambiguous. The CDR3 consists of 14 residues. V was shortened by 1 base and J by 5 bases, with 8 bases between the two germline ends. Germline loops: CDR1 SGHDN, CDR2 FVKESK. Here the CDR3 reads CASSQVMRTGELFF. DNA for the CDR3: TGTGCCAGCAGCCAAGTGATGCGGACCGGGGAGCTGTTTTTT.

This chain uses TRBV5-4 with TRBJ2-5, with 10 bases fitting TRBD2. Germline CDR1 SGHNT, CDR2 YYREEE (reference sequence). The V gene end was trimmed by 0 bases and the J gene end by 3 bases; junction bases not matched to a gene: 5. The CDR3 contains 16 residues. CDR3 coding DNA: TGTGCCAGCAGCTTGGACCTAGCGGGGGCCAAAGAGACCCAGTACTTC. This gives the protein CASSLDLAGAKETQYF.

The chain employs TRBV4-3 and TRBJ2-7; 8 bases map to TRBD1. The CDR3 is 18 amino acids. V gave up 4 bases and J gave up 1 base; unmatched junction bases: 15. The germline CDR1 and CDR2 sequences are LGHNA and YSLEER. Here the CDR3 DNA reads TGCGCCAGCAGCCTGGCAGTACAGCGACAGGGGATATCCTACGAGCAGTACTTC. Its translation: CASSLAVQRQGISYEQYF.

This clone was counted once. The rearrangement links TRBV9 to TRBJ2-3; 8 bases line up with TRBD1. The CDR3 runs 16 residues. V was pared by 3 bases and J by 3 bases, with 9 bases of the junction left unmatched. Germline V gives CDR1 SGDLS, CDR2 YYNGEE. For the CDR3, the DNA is TGTGCCAGCAGCGGACAGGGGAAGGAGAGGACAGATACGCAGTATTTT. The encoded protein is CASSGQGKERTDTQYF. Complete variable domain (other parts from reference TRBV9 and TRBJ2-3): DSGVTQTPKHLITATGQRVTLRCSPRSGDLSVYWYQQSLDQGLQFLIQYYNGEERAKGNILERFSAQQFPDLHSELNLSSLELGDSALYFCASSGQGKERTDTQYFGPGTRLTVL.

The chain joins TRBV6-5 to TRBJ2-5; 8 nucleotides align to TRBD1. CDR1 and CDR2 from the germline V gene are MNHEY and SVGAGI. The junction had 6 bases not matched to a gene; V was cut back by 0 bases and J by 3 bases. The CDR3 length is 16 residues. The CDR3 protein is CASSYSAGGPKETQYF. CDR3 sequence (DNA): TGTGCCAGCAGTTACTCCGCAGGGGGCCCGAAAGAGACCCAGTACTTC.

CDR3 DNA: TGTGCCAGCAGCCCCCGCAGCGGGAGCCCGGGTGAGCAGTTCTTC. Translation: CASSPRSGSPGEQFF. The rearrangement uses TRBV11-3 and TRBJ2-1; 8 nucleotides line up with TRBD2. From germline, CDR1 is SGHNT and CDR2 YENEEA. The CDR3 totals 15 residues. V gave up 5 bases and J gave up 9 bases; unmatched junction bases: 12.

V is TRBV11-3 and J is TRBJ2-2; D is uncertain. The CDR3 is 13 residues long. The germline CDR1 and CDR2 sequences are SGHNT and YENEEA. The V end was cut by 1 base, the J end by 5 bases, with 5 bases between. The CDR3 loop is CASSLGRTGELFF. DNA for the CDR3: TGTGCCAGCAGCTTAGGCAGGACCGGGGAGCTGTTTTTT.

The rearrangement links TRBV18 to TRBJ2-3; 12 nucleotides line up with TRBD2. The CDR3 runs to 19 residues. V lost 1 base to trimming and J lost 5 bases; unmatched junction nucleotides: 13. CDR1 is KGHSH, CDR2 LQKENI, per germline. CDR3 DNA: TGTGCCAGCTCACCACGAGCCGCGGGACTAGCGGGCTGGGGAGATACGCAGTATTTT. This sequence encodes CASSPRAAGLAGWGDTQYF.

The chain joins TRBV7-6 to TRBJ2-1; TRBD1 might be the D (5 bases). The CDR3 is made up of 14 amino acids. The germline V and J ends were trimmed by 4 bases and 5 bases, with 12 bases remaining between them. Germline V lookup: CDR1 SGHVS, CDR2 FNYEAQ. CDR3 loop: CASSSESTDNEQFF. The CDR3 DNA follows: TGTGCCAGCAGCTCAGAATCGACAGACAATGAGCAGTTCTTC.

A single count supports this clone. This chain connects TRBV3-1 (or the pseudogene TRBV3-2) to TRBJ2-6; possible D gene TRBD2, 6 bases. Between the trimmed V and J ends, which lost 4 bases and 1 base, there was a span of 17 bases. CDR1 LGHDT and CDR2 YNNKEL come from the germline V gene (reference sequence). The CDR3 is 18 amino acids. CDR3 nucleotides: TGTGCCAGCAGCCCCCATGTGGGGGGAAGATCTGGGGCCAACGTCCTGACTTTC. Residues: CASSPHVGGRSGANVLTF.